This TCR beta chain appears in the sequencing data of a study of cytomegalovirus exposure and HLA in healthy donors. From germline, CDR1 is SGDLS and CDR2 YYNGEE. The CDR3 length is 15 residues. V trimming: 4 bases; J trimming: 1 base; junction bases outside the gene matches: 6. Points on this clone: The antigen remains undetermined.

The donors formed part of the approximately 120-subject validation cohort, distinct from the roughly 630-subject first cohort. The table came from immunoSEQ multiplex PCR; TCRdb's copy has only in-frame clones and leaves some out. The sample lists 130,000 to 150,000 clones; 84% were seen once. Study-wide findings and caveats: The authors enumerated over 150 TCR beta chains as linked to cytomegalovirus. The finding came from a later analysis; first-cohort TCR clusters tended to co-occur in the roughly 110 validation repertoires.

Sequenced: PBMCs. This clonotype originated in a woman younger than 45 in good health and CMV-seronegative. The rearrangement joins TRBV9 to TRBJ1-1, with 8 nucleotides matching TRBD1. The CDR3 DNA sequence: TGTGCCAGCAGCAAAAGGGGGACAGGGAACACTGAAGCTTTCTTT. This encodes CASSKRGTGNTEAFF.